These T cell receptor beta chains were read from a single sample in a study of T cell responses to AZD1222 COVID-19 vaccine. Clones were read by immunoSEQ multiplex PCR, and TCRdb kept only the in-frame ones, dropping some. The data show 130,000 to 150,000 clones, about 90% seen once. The input for sequencing was peripheral blood, taken on day 0 of AZD1222 vaccination. These receptors were obtained from an adult in good health. CDR3s include the opening cysteine and the closing phenylalanine or tryptophan. Fields, in order: V gene, J gene, D gene, clone size, CDR3 protein, CDR3 DNA. The D gene is left open where the match is weak. Clone size is stated in some rows and not others, as once, few, many or a class when expanded.

TRBV7-8	TRBJ1-1	-	-	CASSFPTGTAEAFF	TGTGCCAGCAGCTTCCCTACAGGGACCGCTGAAGCTTTCTTT
TRBV2	TRBJ2-1	-	once	CASSAGASYNEQFF	TGTGCCAGCAGTGCAGGGGCTTCCTACAATGAGCAGTTCTTC
TRBV11-2	TRBJ2-5	-	-	CASSPVSQETQYF	TGTGCCAGCAGCCCAGTGTCCCAAGAGACCCAGTACTTC
TRBV19	TRBJ1-6	-	-	CASSIPSTLSNSPLHF	TGTGCCAGTAGTATCCCCTCGACGCTTTCAAATTCACCCCTCCACTTT
TRBV7-9	TRBJ2-1	TRBD1	-	CASSPAGTGHNEQFF	TGTGCCAGCAGCCCCGCCGGGACAGGGCACAATGAGCAGTTCTTC
TRBV6-5	TRBJ2-5	-	-	CASKGETQYF	TGTGCCAGCAAGGGGGAGACCCAGTACTTC
TRBV4-1	TRBJ2-2	-	-	CASSQVLESGGELFF	TGCGCCAGCAGCCAAGTTCTTGAATCGGGCGGGGAGCTGTTTTTT
TRBV19	TRBJ2-3	-	-	CASRGSSTDTQYF	TGTGCCAGTAGGGGGAGCTCCACAGATACGCAGTATTTT
TRBV3-1/TRBV3-2	TRBJ2-1	-	-	CASSPGYNEQFF	TGTGCCAGCAGCCCTGGTTACAATGAGCAGTTCTTC
TRBV6-5	TRBJ1-6	-	-	CASSYEGSSYNSPLHF	TGTGCCAGCAGTTATGAGGGTAGCTCCTATAATTCACCCCTCCACTTT
TRBV4-2	TRBJ1-1	-	-	CASTPPGRIAEAFF	TGTGCCAGCACCCCCCCGGGCAGGATTGCTGAAGCTTTCTTT
TRBV18	TRBJ1-2	TRBD1	-	CASSPQGQNYGYTF	TGTGCCAGCTCACCCCAGGGACAGAACTATGGCTACACCTTC
TRBV3-1/TRBV3-2	TRBJ2-5	TRBD1	-	CASSPAPGQQETQYF	TGTGCCAGCAGCCCCGCCCCGGGACAGCAAGAGACCCAGTACTTC
TRBV11-3	TRBJ1-5	-	-	CASSLGGGFGHQPQHF	TGTGCCAGCAGCTTAGGAGGGGGGTTTGGGCATCAGCCCCAGCATTTT
TRBV9	TRBJ1-4	-	-	CASSPLTTAAFATNEKLFF	TGTGCCAGCAGCCCCCTGACGACAGCCGCCTTTGCAACTAATGAAAAACTGTTTTTT
TRBV11-2	TRBJ2-2	TRBD2	-	CASSLVASGGTNTGELFF	TGTGCCAGCAGCTTAGTGGCTAGCGGGGGGACGAACACCGGGGAGCTGTTTTTT
TRBV4-2	TRBJ1-2	TRBD1	once	CASSQAGTGGGKVSGVIYGYTF	TGTGCCAGCAGCCAAGCGGGGACAGGGGGTGGTAAAGTTTCGGGGGTAATCTATGGCTACACCTTC
TRBV5-1	TRBJ1-3	-	once	CASSLAASPSGNTIYF	TGCGCCAGCAGCTTGGCCGCGTCGCCCTCTGGAAACACCATATATTTT
TRBV11-2	TRBJ1-3	-	-	CASSLGQNPGNTIYF	TGTGCCAGCAGCTTAGGACAGAATCCTGGAAACACCATATATTTT
TRBV4-3	TRBJ1-2	TRBD1	-	CASSLQTGGHYGYTF	TGCGCCAGCAGCCTCCAGACAGGGGGACACTATGGCTACACCTTC
TRBV18	TRBJ2-4	-	-	CASSPPGKAKNIQYF	TGTGCCAGCTCACCACCCGGGAAAGCCAAAAACATTCAGTACTTC
TRBV28	TRBJ1-5	-	-	CASSSPGHGVLLNQPQHF	TGTGCCAGCAGTTCGCCAGGACACGGGGTCCTCTTGAATCAGCCCCAGCATTTT
TRBV27	TRBJ1-1	-	-	CASSPYGGRVTEAFF	TGTGCCAGCAGTCCCTATGGGGGGCGCGTTACTGAAGCTTTCTTT
TRBV4-1	TRBJ1-2	-	-	CASSQPQGPQGYYGYTF	TGCGCCAGCAGCCAGCCCCAGGGGCCTCAGGGTTACTATGGCTACACCTTC
TRBV5-1	TRBJ2-7	TRBD1	-	CASSLGQGTMYEQYF	TGCGCCAGCAGCTTGGGACAGGGGACAATGTACGAGCAGTACTTC
TRBV18	TRBJ1-2	-	-	CASSQDAATGYTF	TGTGCCAGCTCGCAGGACGCGGCGACTGGCTACACCTTC
TRBV29-1	TRBJ1-2	-	-	CSVEEPALANYGYTF	TGCAGCGTTGAAGAGCCGGCCCTAGCTAACTATGGCTACACCTTC
TRBV5-1	TRBJ2-7	TRBD2	-	CASSLVGGVSEQYF	TGCGCCAGCAGCTTGGTGGGAGGGGTGAGTGAGCAGTACTTC
TRBV5-4	TRBJ2-3	TRBD2	-	CASSLGTSGGATDTQYF	TGTGCCAGCAGCTTGGGGACTAGCGGGGGGGCCACAGATACGCAGTATTTT
TRBV5-4	TRBJ1-4	-	once	CASSLVGANEKLFF	TGTGCCAGCAGCTTGGTGGGGGCTAATGAAAAACTGTTTTTT
TRBV6-5	TRBJ1-1	TRBD1	-	CASSPGQGWTEAFF	TGTGCCAGCAGCCCGGGACAGGGGTGGACTGAAGCTTTCTTT
TRBV7-2	TRBJ2-7	-	-	CASSLGGAQSYEQYF	TGTGCCAGCAGCCTAGGAGGGGCCCAGTCCTACGAGCAGTACTTC
TRBV18	TRBJ1-5	-	-	CASSRNRVDNQPQHF	TGTGCCAGCTCACGAAACCGGGTCGACAATCAGCCCCAGCATTTT
TRBV2	TRBJ1-2	-	-	CASASEGRGYGYTF	TGTGCCAGCGCCAGTGAGGGGCGAGGCTATGGCTACACCTTC
TRBV10-1	TRBJ1-6	TRBD1	-	CASSESGTGGRSPLHF	TGCGCCAGCAGTGAGTCGGGGACAGGGGGCCGATCACCCCTCCACTTT
TRBV6-2/TRBV6-3	TRBJ2-7	-	-	CASSYEADYEQYF	TGTGCCAGCAGTTACGAAGCCGACTACGAGCAGTACTTC
TRBV5-1	TRBJ1-6	-	once	CASSPGNLMSSYNSPLHF	TGCGCCAGCAGCCCAGGGAACCTCATGAGCTCCTATAATTCACCCCTCCACTTT
TRBV18	TRBJ1-3	TRBD1	-	CASSPGTVSSGNTIYF	TGTGCCAGCTCACCAGGGACAGTTTCCTCTGGAAACACCATATATTTT
TRBV12-3/TRBV12-4	TRBJ2-7	TRBD1	-	CASSSGQGYEQYF	TGTGCCAGCAGTTCGGGACAGGGGTACGAGCAGTACTTC
TRBV7-2	TRBJ1-4	-	-	CASSTQQGTNEKLFF	TGTGCCAGCAGCACCCAACAGGGAACTAATGAAAAACTGTTTTTT
TRBV7-3	TRBJ2-3	TRBD2	-	CASSFVAGGTDTQYF	TGTGCCAGCAGCTTTGTAGCGGGGGGCACAGATACGCAGTATTTT
TRBV18	TRBJ2-5	-	-	CASSPAGAETQYF	TGTGCCAGCTCACCAGCGGGGGCAGAGACCCAGTACTTC
TRBV7-2	TRBJ2-3	-	-	CASSLVRGRTDTQYF	TGTGCCAGCAGCTTAGTTCGGGGGCGGACAGATACGCAGTATTTT
TRBV5-1	TRBJ2-3	TRBD2	-	CASSELAGDAADTQYF	TGCGCCAGCAGCGAGCTAGCGGGGGATGCGGCAGATACGCAGTATTTT